This T cell receptor beta chain stems from a study of blood T cells in healthy people across ages. Points from the study as a whole: The recorded TCR beta diversity per million T cells decreased in a roughly linear manner with age.

The authors ran a second PCR of roughly 6 to 11 cycles using a sample-barcoded 5' primer and a J-beta primer mix. TCRdb redid the calling of the 5' RACE reads with MiXCR, one entry per CDR3 protein. This sample yields more than 650,000 distinct CDR3 sequences, of which less than 70% are seen a single time; roughly two fifths belongs to the top ten. Of note for this clonotype: Its antigen is as yet unknown.

Sequences were obtained from blood. The source is an elderly man in good health.

The CDR3 DNA sequence: TGTGCCAGCAGCCAAGATTGGGCCAAAAACATTCAGTACTTC. Protein sequence: CASSQDWAKNIQYF. This sequence joins TRBV3-1 and TRBJ2-4; the D is unclear. From germline, CDR1 is LGHDT and CDR2 YNNKEL (reference sequence). This CDR3 comprises 14 residues. V gave up 0 bases and J gave up 1 base, with 4 bases separating them.